The clone carrying this T cell receptor (beta chain) has only one observation. In the authors' workflow: Amplified reference gene primers provided the basis for estimating nucleated cell counts. TCRdb's copy holds only in-frame clones and misses some; the assay was immunoSEQ multiplex PCR. V and J calls and clone size are those listed in that table; D and trimming were worked out from the DNA. The repertoire includes some 230,000 clones, 75% to 90% of them detected once, and more than 3% sits in the top ten. The V gene lost 0 bases and the J gene lost 6 bases, with 15 bases spanning the gap. This CDR3 has 16 residues. Germline CDR1 LNHNV, CDR2 YYDKDF (reference sequence). The sample originates from a study of blood T cell repertoires in COVID-19. Study information: PBMCs, B-cell-depleted T cells, or T cells provided the cDNA or gDNA that made up the material.

This clonotype was obtained from a young woman in a cohort exposed to, infected with or recovered from COVID-19 (not recorded which). The material sequenced was PBMCs or T cells enriched from blood (not recorded which). The V gene is TRBV15, the J gene TRBJ2-1; D is unresolved. The CDR3 region is CATSRDDLGRGNEQFF. The CDR3, as DNA: TGTGCCACCAGCAGAGATGACCTCGGCAGAGGCAATGAGCAGTTCTTC.